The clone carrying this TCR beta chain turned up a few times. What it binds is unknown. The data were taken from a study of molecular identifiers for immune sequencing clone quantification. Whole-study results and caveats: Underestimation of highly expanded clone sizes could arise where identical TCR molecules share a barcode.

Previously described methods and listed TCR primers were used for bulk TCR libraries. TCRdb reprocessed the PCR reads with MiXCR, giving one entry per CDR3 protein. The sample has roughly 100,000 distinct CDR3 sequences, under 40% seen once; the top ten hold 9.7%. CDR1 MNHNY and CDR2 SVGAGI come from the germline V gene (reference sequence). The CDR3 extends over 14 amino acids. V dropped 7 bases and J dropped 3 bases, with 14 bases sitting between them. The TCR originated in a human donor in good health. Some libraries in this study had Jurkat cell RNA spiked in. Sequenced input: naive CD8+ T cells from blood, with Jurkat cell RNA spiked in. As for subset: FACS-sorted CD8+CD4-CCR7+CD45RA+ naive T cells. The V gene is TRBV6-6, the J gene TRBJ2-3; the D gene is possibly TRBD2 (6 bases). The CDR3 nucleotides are TGTGCCAGCACCCCTGGGCGGGAAACAGATACGCAGTATTTT. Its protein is CASTPGRETDTQYF.